The next 22 T cell receptor beta chains were all read from a single sample in a study of brain T cells in children with intractable seizures. Data came from immunoSEQ multiplex PCR; TCRdb stores just in-frame clones and leaves some out. The table lists under 150,000 clones, around 94% of them singletons, with 3.8% in the top ten. The sequences come from peripheral blood, collected at surgery. Receptors originate from a boy in the first two years of life with hemimegalencephaly and intractable seizures.

This rearrangement joins TRBV5-4 to TRBJ2-3; D not resolved. This CDR3 is 15 amino acids long. Looked up from germline, CDR1 is SGHNT and CDR2 is YYREEE (reference sequence). V was cut by 0 bases and J by 2 bases, with 10 bases left in between. The CDR3, as DNA: TGTGCCAGCAGCTTGGCCCAAGAACCCACAGATACGCAGTATTTT. Its protein product is CASSLAQEPTDTQYF. The whole variable domain, filled in from reference TRBV5-4 and TRBJ2-3, reads ETGVTQSPTHLIKTRGQQVTLRCSSQSGHNTVSWYQQALGQGPQFIFQYYREEENGRGNFPPRFSGLQFPNYSSELNVNALELDDSALYLCASSLAQEPTDTQYFGPGTRLTVL.

This clone was counted between two and nine times. The chain has TRBV7-9 and TRBJ2-7, with D perhaps given as TRBD1 or TRBD2 (6 bases each). The V gene's germline CDR1 is SEHNR and CDR2 FQNEAQ (reference sequence). The CDR3 covers 13 residues. With 3 bases removed from V and 2 bases from J, the gap between germline ends came to 8 bases. The CDR3 sequence is CASSFRGAYEQYF. In DNA form, the CDR3 reads TGTGCCAGCAGCTTTAGGGGGGCCTACGAGCAGTACTTC.

The chain links TRBV11-2 to TRBJ2-1, with 9 nucleotides matching TRBD2. Germline V gene lookup returns CDR1 SGHAT and CDR2 FQNNGV. The CDR3 is made up of 18 amino acids. V dropped 1 base and J dropped 4; count of bases not matched to a gene: 11. CDR3 residues: CASSLAVFVAGDYNEQFF. CDR3 DNA sequence: TGTGCCAGCAGCTTAGCGGTTTTCGTAGCGGGGGATTACAATGAGCAGTTCTTC.

The chain couples TRBV11-2 to TRBJ2-7, with D perhaps matching TRBD2 (5 bases). The CDR3 is 14 amino acids. V lost 1 base and J 1 base, leaving 8 bases between the germline ends. The germline V gene has CDR1 SGHAT and CDR2 FQNNGV. CDR3 region: CASSLGAVSYEQYF. CDR3 in DNA: TGTGCCAGCAGCTTAGGAGCGGTATCCTACGAGCAGTACTTC. Full variable domain (outside the CDR3, taken from reference TRBV11-2 and TRBJ2-7): EAGVAQSPRYKIIEKRQSVAFWCNPISGHATLYWYQQILGQGPKLLIQFQNNGVVDDSQLPKDRFSAERLKGVDSTLKIQPAKLEDSAVYLCASSLGAVSYEQYFGPGTRLTVT.

V is TRBV25-1 and J is TRBJ1-6; D uncertain. V shed 4 bases and J shed 4 bases, with 8 bases lying between them. The CDR3 length is 14 residues. Germline V gene sequence: CDR1 MGHDK, CDR2 SYGVNS. CDR3 loop: CASSGSSYNSPLHF. In DNA, the CDR3 is TGTGCCAGCAGTGGTTCCAGTTATAATTCACCCCTCCACTTT.

This clone has just a few counts. The chain uses TRBV7-9 and TRBJ2-1; TRBD2 matches at 12 bases. J lost 10 bases, V lost 0 bases, and 7 bases had no gene match. Germline V gene data show CDR1 as SEHNR and CDR2 as FQNEAQ (reference sequence). The CDR3 runs to 16 residues. DNA for the CDR3: TGTGCCAGCAGCTTAGCTGGACTAGCGGGACAGCTAGAGCAGTTCTTC. The encoded protein is CASSLAGLAGQLEQFF.

The chain couples TRBV5-1 to TRBJ2-5; perhaps D is TRBD1 or TRBD2 (7 bases each). The germline CDR1 and CDR2 sequences are SGHRS and YFSETQ. The CDR3 runs 14 residues. The germline V and J ends were trimmed by 7 bases and 3 bases, with 16 bases remaining between them. The CDR3 bases are TGCGCCAGCCCGACAGGGAGGGGGGAAGAGACCCAGTACTTC. Its translation: CASPTGRGEETQYF.

V is TRBV28 and J is TRBJ1-1; D might be TRBD1 (6 bases). V lost 5 bases and J 3 bases, leaving 10 bases between the germline ends. The CDR3 consists of 13 residues. The germline V gene encodes CDR1 MDHEN and CDR2 SYDVKM. CDR3: CASSPDSHTEAFF. CDR3 nucleotides: TGTGCCAGCAGTCCGGACAGCCACACTGAAGCTTTCTTT.

The V and J genes are TRBV5-1 and TRBJ2-2; 12 bases agree with TRBD2. V trimming: 4 bases; J trimming: 0 bases; junction bases outside the gene matches: 1. Germline CDR1 SGHRS, CDR2 YFSETQ. This CDR3 has 16 residues. CDR3 in amino acids: CASSLAGGPNTGELFF. The CDR3 coding sequence is TGCGCCAGCAGCCTAGCGGGAGGGCCGAACACCGGGGAGCTGTTTTTT.

This clone showed up just a few times. The chain has TRBV30 and TRBJ1-6; TRBD1 matches at 9 bases. This CDR3 has 16 amino acids. Germline CDR1 is GTSNPN and CDR2 is SVGIG (reference sequence). After removal of 5 bases from V and 7 bases from J, the junction contained 12 bases not matched to a gene. The CDR3 reads CAWGWGQGDWNSPLHF. CDR3 coding DNA: TGTGCCTGGGGGTGGGGACAGGGAGATTGGAATTCACCCCTCCACTTT.

The V and J genes are TRBV28 and TRBJ1-1; TRBD1 agrees at 8 bases. This CDR3 spans 13 amino acids. Germline V lookup: CDR1 MDHEN, CDR2 SYDVKM. Trimming took 6 bases from V and 3 from J; bases not matched to a gene: 3. This CDR3 is CASRPRGHTEAFF. The CDR3 nucleotides read TGTGCCAGCAGGCCCAGGGGGCACACTGAAGCTTTCTTT.

The chain combines TRBV9 with TRBJ2-1; 10 nucleotides agree with TRBD1. The CDR3 runs to 15 residues. The germline V gene has CDR1 SGDLS and CDR2 YYNGEE. V gave up 3 bases and J gave up 9 bases; unmatched junction bases: 9. The CDR3 coding sequence is TGTGCCAGCAGCGGTGTAGGGACAGGGGTTCTTGAGCAGTTCTTC. The encoded protein is CASSGVGTGVLEQFF. Full variable domain (outside the CDR3, taken from reference TRBV9 and TRBJ2-1): DSGVTQTPKHLITATGQRVTLRCSPRSGDLSVYWYQQSLDQGLQFLIQYYNGEERAKGNILERFSAQQFPDLHSELNLSSLELGDSALYFCASSGVGTGVLEQFFGPGTRLTVL.

The chain recombines TRBV5-3 with TRBJ2-7; 15 nucleotides agree with TRBD2. TRBV5-3 is filed as an ORF, its function uncertain. J gave up 0 bases and V 4 bases, and 2 bases lay outside the gene matches. This CDR3 has 16 amino acids. CDR3 DNA sequence: TGTGCCAGAAGCCCGGGACTAGCGGGAGGCTCCTACGAGCAGTACTTC. It encodes CARSPGLAGGSYEQYF.

This chain connects TRBV6-5 to TRBJ2-3; unclear D gene. This CDR3 region has 13 residues. Trimming removed 2 bases from V and 4 bases from J, with 7 bases in between. Per the germline V gene, CDR1 is MNHEY and CDR2 is SVGAGI. The CDR3, as DNA: TGTGCCAGCAGTTACGGGCACGCAGATACGCAGTATTTT. Residues: CASSYGHADTQYF.

The chain couples TRBV28 to TRBJ2-7; D gene uncertain. This CDR3 is built from 13 residues. Trimming stripped 1 base from V and 1 base from J, with 5 bases between. The germline V gene encodes CDR1 MDHEN and CDR2 SYDVKM. CDR3: CASSLLGSYEQYF. The CDR3 region has the DNA TGTGCCAGCAGTTTATTGGGGTCCTACGAGCAGTACTTC.

The chain joins TRBV6-5 to TRBJ1-4; D remains ambiguous. The CDR3 has 15 amino acids. Germline V gives CDR1 MNHEY, CDR2 SVGAGI. Trimming removed 5 bases at V and 3 bases at J, with 13 bases between. The CDR3 coding sequence is TGTGCCAGCAGTCACCAGGATGCGGCTAATGAAAAACTGTTTTTT. Translating gives CASSHQDAANEKLFF.

The genes are TRBV18 and TRBJ2-4, with 11 positions matching TRBD2. CDR3 length: 18 residues. Germline assignment: CDR1 KGHSH and CDR2 LQKENI. Trimming at V came to 4 bases and at J to 9 bases, leaving 17 bases not matched to a gene. As DNA, the CDR3 is TGTGCCAGCTCACACCCCCCCCTCTCACTAGCGGGAGAATCCATTCAGTACTTC. Translation gives CASSHPPLSLAGESIQYF.

The chain employs TRBV11-3 and TRBJ2-1; a possible D gene is TRBD2 (6 bases). This CDR3 region has 15 residues. The V and J ends lost 3 bases and 0 bases respectively, with 9 bases between them. CDR1 is SGHNT, CDR2 YENEEA, per germline. CDR3 amino acids: CASSLEGSSYNEQFF. The CDR3 nucleotides read TGTGCCAGCAGCTTGGAGGGCAGCTCCTACAATGAGCAGTTCTTC.

The CDR3 loop is CASRGRGARNTEAFF. CDR3 coding DNA: TGTGCCAGCCGGGGGAGGGGCGCGCGGAACACTGAAGCTTTCTTT. The chain uses TRBV18 and TRBJ1-1; D is perhaps TRBD1 (5 bases). V gave up 8 bases and J gave up 1 base, with 17 bases separating them. The CDR3 is 15 amino acids. Germline V CDR1 and CDR2: KGHSH, LQKENI.

The chain uses TRBV7-2 and TRBJ2-7, with D unresolved. The CDR3 totals 14 residues. Germline V CDR1 and CDR2: SGHTA, FQGNSA. V was trimmed by 7 bases and J by 4 bases, leaving 17 bases between them. The CDR3 loop reads CASTFIGWTYEQYF. The CDR3 nucleotides are TGTGCCAGCACCTTCATTGGCTGGACGTACGAGCAGTACTTC.

The chain employs TRBV28 and TRBJ1-5; 7 nucleotides align to TRBD1. CDR3 length: 16 residues. Germline V CDR1 and CDR2: MDHEN, SYDVKM. V trimming: 5 bases; J trimming: 2 bases; junction bases outside the gene matches: 9. The CDR3 DNA reads TGTGCCAGCAGTCCACATCAGGGGGTTGGCAATCAGCCCCAGCATTTT. Translating it yields CASSPHQGVGNQPQHF.

V usage is TRBV5-1 and J usage is TRBJ1-1; D is undetermined. CDR1 is SGHRS, CDR2 YFSETQ, per germline. The CDR3 contains 14 residues. Trimming pared 2 bases from V and 2 bases from J, leaving 10 bases between. The CDR3 protein is CASSFGILNTEAFF. CDR3 sequence (DNA): TGCGCCAGCAGCTTCGGGATACTAAACACTGAAGCTTTCTTT.